This record looks at one TCR beta chain sequence and its context. Its antigen remains unidentified. Data came from immunoSEQ multiplex PCR; TCRdb stores just in-frame clones and leaves some out. The data hold 110,000 to 150,000 clones, with roughly 90% observed a single time. CDR1 and CDR2 (germline): MDHEN, SYDVKM. The CDR3 extends over 13 amino acids. J was trimmed by 2 bases and V by 5 bases; bases with no gene match: 2. The source of the sample is a study of T cell responses to AZD1222 COVID-19 vaccine. Findings and caveats of the study: CD4 TCRs associated with vaccination spanned spike, dominating at 160-218 and 743-854.

Second-dose timings of about 4 or about 12 weeks were pooled. Sequencing was performed on peripheral blood, taken 28 days after the second AZD1222 dose. This receptor was taken from an adult who received the AZD1222 COVID-19 vaccine. The chain combines TRBV28 with TRBJ1-2; the match to TRBD1 covers 7 bases. The CDR3 nucleotides are TGTGCCAGCAGTACGACAGGGAACTATGGCTACACCTTC. It is translated as CASSTTGNYGYTF.